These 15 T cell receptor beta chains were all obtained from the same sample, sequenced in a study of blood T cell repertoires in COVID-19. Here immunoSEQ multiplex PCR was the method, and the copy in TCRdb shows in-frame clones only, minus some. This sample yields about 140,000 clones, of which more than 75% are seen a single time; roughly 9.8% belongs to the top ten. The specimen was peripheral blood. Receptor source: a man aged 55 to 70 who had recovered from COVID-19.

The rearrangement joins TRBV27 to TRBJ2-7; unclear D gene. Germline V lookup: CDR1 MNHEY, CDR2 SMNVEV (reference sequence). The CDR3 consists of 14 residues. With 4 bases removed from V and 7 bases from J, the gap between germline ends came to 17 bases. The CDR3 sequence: CASSSNWALVEQYF. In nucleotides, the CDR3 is TGTGCCAGCAGTTCTAACTGGGCCCTGGTAGAGCAGTACTTC.

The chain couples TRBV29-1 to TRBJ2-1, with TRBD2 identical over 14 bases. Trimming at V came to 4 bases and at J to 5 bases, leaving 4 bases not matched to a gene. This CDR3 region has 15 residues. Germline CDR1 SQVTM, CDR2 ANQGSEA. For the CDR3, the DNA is TGCAGCGTTGGGACTAGCGGGGGGTTAGACAATGAGCAGTTCTTC. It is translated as CSVGTSGGLDNEQFF.

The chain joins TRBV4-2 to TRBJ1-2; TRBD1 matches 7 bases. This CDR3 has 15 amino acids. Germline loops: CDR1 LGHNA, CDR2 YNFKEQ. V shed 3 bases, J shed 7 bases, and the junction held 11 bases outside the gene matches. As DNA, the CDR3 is TGTGCCAGCAGCCAGGGAAGGCAGGGGGGTGCTGGCTACACCTTC. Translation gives CASSQGRQGGAGYTF.

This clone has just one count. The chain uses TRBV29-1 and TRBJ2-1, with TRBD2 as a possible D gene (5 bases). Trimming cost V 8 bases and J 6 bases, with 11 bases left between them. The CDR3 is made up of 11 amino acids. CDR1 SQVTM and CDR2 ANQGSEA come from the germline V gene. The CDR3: CSQGGGNEQFF. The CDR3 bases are TGCAGCCAAGGAGGTGGCAATGAGCAGTTCTTC.

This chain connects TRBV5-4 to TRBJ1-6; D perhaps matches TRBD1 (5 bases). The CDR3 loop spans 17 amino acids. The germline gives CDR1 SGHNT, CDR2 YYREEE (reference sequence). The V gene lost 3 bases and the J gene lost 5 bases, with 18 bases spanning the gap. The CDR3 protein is CASSSGGGQGHNSPLHF. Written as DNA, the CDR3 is TGTGCCAGCAGCTCTGGCGGAGGGCAGGGTCATAATTCACCCCTCCACTTT.

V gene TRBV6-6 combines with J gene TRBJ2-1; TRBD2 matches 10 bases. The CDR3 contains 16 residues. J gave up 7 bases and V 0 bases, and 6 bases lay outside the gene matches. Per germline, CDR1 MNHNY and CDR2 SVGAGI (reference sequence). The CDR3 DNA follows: TGTGCCAGCAGTTACTCGACTAGCGGGCCGAAGAATGAGCAGTTCTTC. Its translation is CASSYSTSGPKNEQFF.

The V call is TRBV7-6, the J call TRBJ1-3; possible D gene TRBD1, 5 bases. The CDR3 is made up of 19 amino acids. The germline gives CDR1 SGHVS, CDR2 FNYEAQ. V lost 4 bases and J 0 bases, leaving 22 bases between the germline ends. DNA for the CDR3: TGTGCCAGCAGCTCAGGCTCATATCGAGGGACTTACTCTGGAAACACCATATATTTT. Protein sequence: CASSSGSYRGTYSGNTIYF.

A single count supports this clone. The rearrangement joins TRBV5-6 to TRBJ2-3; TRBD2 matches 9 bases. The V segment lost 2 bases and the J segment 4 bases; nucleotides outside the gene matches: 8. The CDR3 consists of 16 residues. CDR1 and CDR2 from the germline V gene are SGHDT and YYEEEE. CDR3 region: CASSFRTSVRSDTQYF. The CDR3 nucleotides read TGTGCCAGCAGCTTCAGGACTAGCGTTCGTTCAGATACGCAGTATTTT.

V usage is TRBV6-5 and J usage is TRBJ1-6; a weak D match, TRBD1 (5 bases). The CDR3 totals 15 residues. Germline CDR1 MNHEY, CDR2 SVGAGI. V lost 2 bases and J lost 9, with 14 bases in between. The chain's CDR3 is CASSYEGQGGSPLHF. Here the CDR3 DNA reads TGTGCCAGCAGTTACGAGGGGCAGGGAGGTTCACCCCTCCACTTT.

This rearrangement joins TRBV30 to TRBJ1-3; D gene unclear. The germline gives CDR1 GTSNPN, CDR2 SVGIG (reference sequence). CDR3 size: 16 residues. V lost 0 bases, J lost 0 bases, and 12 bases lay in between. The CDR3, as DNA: TGTGCCTGGAGTGTCTCATATTTTAGCTCTGGAAACACCATATATTTT. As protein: CAWSVSYFSSGNTIYF.

The CDR3 DNA reads TGTGCCAGTAGTATCGGGACAGGGGGAAATGAAAAACTGTTTTTT. Its protein is CASSIGTGGNEKLFF. J is TRBJ1-4 and V is TRBV19, with 11 bases fitting TRBD1. V shed 3 bases, J shed 5 bases, and the junction held 2 bases outside the gene matches. The CDR3 covers 15 residues. Germline V gene sequence: CDR1 LNHDA, CDR2 SQIVND (reference sequence). Together with reference TRBV19 and TRBJ1-4, the CDR3 gives the full variable domain: DGGITQSPKYLFRKEGQNVTLSCEQNLNHDAMYWYRQDPGQGLRLIYYSQIVNDFQKGDIAEGYSVSREKKESFPLTVTSAQKNPTAFYLCASSIGTGGNEKLFFGSGTQLSVL.

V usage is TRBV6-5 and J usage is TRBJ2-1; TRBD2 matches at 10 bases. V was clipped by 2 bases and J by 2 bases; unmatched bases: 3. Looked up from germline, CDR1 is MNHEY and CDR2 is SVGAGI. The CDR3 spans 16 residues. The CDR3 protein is CASSYGLAGAYNEQFF. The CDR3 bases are TGTGCCAGCAGTTACGGGCTAGCGGGAGCCTACAATGAGCAGTTCTTC.

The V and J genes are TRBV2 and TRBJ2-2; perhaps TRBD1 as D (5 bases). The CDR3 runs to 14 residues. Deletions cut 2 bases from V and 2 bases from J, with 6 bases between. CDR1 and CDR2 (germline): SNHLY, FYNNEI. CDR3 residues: CASSERGNTGELFF. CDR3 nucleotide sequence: TGTGCCAGCAGTGAAAGGGGAAACACCGGGGAGCTGTTTTTT. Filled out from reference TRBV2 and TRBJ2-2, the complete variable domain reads EPEVTQTPSHQVTQMGQEVILRCVPISNHLYFYWYRQILGQKVEFLVSFYNNEISEKSEIFDDQFSVERPDGSNFTLKIRSTKLEDSAMYFCASSERGNTGELFFGEGSRLTVL.

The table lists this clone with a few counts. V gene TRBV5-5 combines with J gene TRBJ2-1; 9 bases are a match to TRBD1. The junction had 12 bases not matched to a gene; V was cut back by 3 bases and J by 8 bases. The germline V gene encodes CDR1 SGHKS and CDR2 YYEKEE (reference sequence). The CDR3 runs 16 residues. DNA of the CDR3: TGTGCCAGCAGCTCTCATCCGGGACAGGGTATCGATGAGCAGTTCTTC. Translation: CASSSHPGQGIDEQFF.

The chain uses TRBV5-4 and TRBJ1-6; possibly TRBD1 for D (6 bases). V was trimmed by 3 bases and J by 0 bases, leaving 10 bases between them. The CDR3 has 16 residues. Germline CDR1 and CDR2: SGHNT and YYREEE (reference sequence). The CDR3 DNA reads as TGTGCCAGCAGCTCGGACAGACGCTCCTATAATTCACCCCTCCACTTT. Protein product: CASSSDRRSYNSPLHF.